The T cell receptor beta chain under discussion was sequenced for a study of identical twins. Study findings and constraints: The more abundant beta clonotypes in cord blood had fewer insertions, and memory repertoires did not show this. Possibly, invariant MAIT and iNKT cells partly confounded zero-insertion analyses.

The CDR3 has 14 residues. Looked up from germline, CDR1 is SGHVS and CDR2 is FQNEAQ. Losses at the gene ends were 4 bases for V and 4 bases for J; bases not matched to a gene: 5. Unique molecular identifiers were present on cDNA, and template switching added a universal primer site. TCRdb independently ran MiXCR on the 5' RACE reads; one entry per CDR3 protein. This table has about 210,000 distinct CDR3 sequences, roughly 9.4% appearing once. In its sample, this clonotype was seen a few times. As yet, its antigen is unknown. The rearrangement uses TRBV7-8 and TRBJ2-3; 7 nucleotides line up with TRBD1. This TCR was recovered from a woman aged 18-29 years in good health. Sequencing used memory (CD45RO+) T cells sorted from blood. CDR3 in DNA: TGTGCCAGCAGCTCGACAGGGTTTGCAGATACGCAGTATTTT. Translated: CASSSTGFADTQYF. Full variable domain (outside the CDR3, taken from reference TRBV7-8 and TRBJ2-3): GAGVSQSPRYKVAKRGQDVALRCDPISGHVSLFWYQQALGQGPEFLTYFQNEAQLDKSGLPSDRFFAERPEGSVSTLKIQRTQQEDSAVYLCASSSTGFADTQYFGPGTRLTVL.